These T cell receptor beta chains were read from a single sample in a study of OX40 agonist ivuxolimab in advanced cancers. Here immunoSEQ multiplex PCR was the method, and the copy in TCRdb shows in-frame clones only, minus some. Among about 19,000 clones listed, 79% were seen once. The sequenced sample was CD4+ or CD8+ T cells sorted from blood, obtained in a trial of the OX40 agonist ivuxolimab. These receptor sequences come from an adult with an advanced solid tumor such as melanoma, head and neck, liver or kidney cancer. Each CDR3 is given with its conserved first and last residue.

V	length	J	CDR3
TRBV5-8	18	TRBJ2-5	CASSSPVGGSGVQETQYF
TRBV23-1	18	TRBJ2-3	CASSQDLAGGLLSDTQYF
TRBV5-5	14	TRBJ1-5	CASSLASSNQPQHF
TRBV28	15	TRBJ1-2	CASSPKTGTRDGYTF
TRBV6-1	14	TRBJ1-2	CASTRPPGNYGYTF
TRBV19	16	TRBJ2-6	CASSIVSYGGANVLTF
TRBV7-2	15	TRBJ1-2	CASSYLSGVYYGYTF
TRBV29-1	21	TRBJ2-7	CSVEESSGGATRSIADYEQYF
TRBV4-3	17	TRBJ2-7	CASSQDYPSSTGYEQYF
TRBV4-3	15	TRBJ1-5	CASSQDARWDQPQHF
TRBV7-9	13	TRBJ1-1	CASRDRGNTEAFF
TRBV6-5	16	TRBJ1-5	CASSYSSTGVIEPQHF
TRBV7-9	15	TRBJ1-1	CASSLVGLRRTEAFF
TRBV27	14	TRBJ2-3	CASTVMEGADTQYF
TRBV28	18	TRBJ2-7	CASSEREFIGGVSYEQYF
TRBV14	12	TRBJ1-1	CASRLGGTEAFF
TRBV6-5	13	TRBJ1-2	CASSYVASYGYTF
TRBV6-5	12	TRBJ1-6	CASSTHLFRLHF
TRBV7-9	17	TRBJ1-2	CASSPRGRDRTNYGYTF
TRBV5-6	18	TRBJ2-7	CASSLGGSQQSSHYEQYF
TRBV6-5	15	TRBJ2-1	CASSYGEGLYYEQFF
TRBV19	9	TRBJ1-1	CARPAEAFF
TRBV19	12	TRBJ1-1	CASLTQGTEAFF
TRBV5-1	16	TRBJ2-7	CASSTTSGGPPSEQYF